Reported below is one T cell receptor (beta chain). This sample stems from a study of cytomegalovirus exposure and HLA in healthy donors. PCR involved 60 Vbeta and 13 Jbeta primers. The table came from immunoSEQ multiplex PCR; TCRdb's copy has only in-frame clones and leaves some out. The repertoire includes some 90,000 clones, roughly 81% of them detected once, and about 1.5% sits in the top ten. Sequencing was done on a sample of PBMCs. The sequence came from a man aged 35 to 55 in good health and CMV-seronegative.

CDR3 protein: CASSQAGTAGNTIYF. Here the CDR3 DNA reads TGCGCCAGCAGCCAAGCCGGGACAGCTGGAAACACCATATATTTT. The rearrangement uses TRBV4-1 and TRBJ1-3; 7 nucleotides agree with TRBD1. Trimming removed 1 base from V and 2 bases from J; junction bases left unmatched: 2. Germline lookup yields CDR1 MGHRA and CDR2 YSYEKL. This CDR3 has 15 residues.